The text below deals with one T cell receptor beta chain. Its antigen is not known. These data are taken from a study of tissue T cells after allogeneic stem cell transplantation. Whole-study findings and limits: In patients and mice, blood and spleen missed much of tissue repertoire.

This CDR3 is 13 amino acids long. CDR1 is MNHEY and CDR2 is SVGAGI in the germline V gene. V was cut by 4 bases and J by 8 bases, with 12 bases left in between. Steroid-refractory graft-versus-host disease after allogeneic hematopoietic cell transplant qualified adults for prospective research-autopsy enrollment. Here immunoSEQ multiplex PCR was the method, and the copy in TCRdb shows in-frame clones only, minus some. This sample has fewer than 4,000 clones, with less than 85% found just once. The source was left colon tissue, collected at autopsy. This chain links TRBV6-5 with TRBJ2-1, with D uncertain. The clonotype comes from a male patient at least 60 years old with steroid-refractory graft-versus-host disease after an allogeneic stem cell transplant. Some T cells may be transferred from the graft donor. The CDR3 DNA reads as TGTGCCAGCAGTTTGTTCTTTAGTGATGAGCAGTTCTTC. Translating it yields CASSLFFSDEQFF.